The 29 T cell receptor beta chains given below trace back to one sample, sequenced in a study of T cells in Graves' hyperthyroidism and ophthalmopathy. Researchers took RNA transcripts and amplified the TCR beta CDR3 regions from them. Using the HTBI primer set, a first-round RT-PCR was run on the TCR CDR3. TCRdb analysed the multiplex PCR reads with MiXCR anew, one entry per CDR3 protein. In the table there are hundreds of thousands of distinct CDR3 sequences, 12% to 15% of which are singletons. Input material: blood. The receptors derive from a woman between 18 and 30 years old with Graves' hyperthyroidism.

This clonotype was seen a handful of times. The J gene is TRBJ1-1, the V gene TRBV27; D remains ambiguous. The length of the CDR3 is 13 residues. Germline CDR1 reads MNHEY; CDR2 reads SMNVEV (reference sequence). Trimming took 6 bases from V and 0 from J, leaving 8 bases between them. In nucleotides, the CDR3 is TGTGCCAGCAGCATGGGAATGAACACTGAAGCTTTCTTT. It translates to CASSMGMNTEAFF.

A word on this clonotype: A clone one base away is much larger, so this may be a read error. This chain connects TRBV6-9 to TRBJ1-2, with TRBD1 as a possible D gene (6 bases). This CDR3 comprises 13 residues. Germline assignment: CDR1 MNHGY and CDR2 SVAAGI. The CDR3 loop is CAGSYGQSYGYTF. The CDR3 region has the DNA TGTGCCGGCAGTTATGGACAGTCCTATGGCTACACCTTC.

In its sample, this clonotype was seen many times. This chain connects TRBV9 to TRBJ2-7; TRBD1 matches at 7 bases. Unmatched junction bases numbered 6, after V lost 1 base and J lost 2 bases. CDR1 SGDLS and CDR2 YYNGEE come from the germline V gene. CDR3 length: 15 amino acids. CDR3 coding DNA: TGTGCCAGCAGCGTATCTGGGACAGATACCTACGAGCAGTACTTC. Encoded protein: CASSVSGTDTYEQYF.

This clonotype appeared many times. This chain uses TRBV11-2 with TRBJ1-5, with D perhaps matching TRBD1 (5 bases). The CDR3 consists of 15 residues. V shed 5 bases and J shed 0 bases, with 11 bases lying between them. CDR1 and CDR2 (germline): SGHAT, FQNNGV. CDR3 sequence reads: CASSLTGASNQPQHF. CDR3 nucleotides: TGTGCCAGCAGCCTAACCGGGGCTAGCAATCAGCCCCAGCATTTT.

The V and J genes are TRBV12-3 or TRBV12-4 and TRBJ2-7, with D maybe TRBD2 (5 bases). V dropped 2 bases and J dropped 5 bases, with 10 bases sitting between them. The CDR3 runs 13 residues. The CDR3 loop reads CASSLRGLDEQYF. The CDR3 DNA reads TGTGCCAGCAGTTTACGAGGGCTGGACGAGCAGTACTTC.

In its sample, this clonotype was seen many times. The chain joins TRBV18 to TRBJ2-1; D possibly corresponds to TRBD2 (6 bases). Germline V gives CDR1 KGHSH, CDR2 LQKENI. The length of the CDR3 is 14 residues. Trimming removed 2 bases at V and 5 bases at J, with 10 bases between. CDR3 region: CASSPGGSHNEQFF. Here the CDR3 DNA reads TGTGCCAGCTCACCAGGGGGGTCCCACAATGAGCAGTTCTTC.

This clonotype was found a few times. Here the CDR3 reads CASRIAGGGNKETQYF. DNA of the CDR3: TGTGCCAGCAGAATAGCGGGAGGGGGGAATAAAGAGACCCAGTACTTC. The rearrangement uses TRBV28 and TRBJ2-5; 11 bases match TRBD2. V lost 6 bases, J lost 3 bases, and 9 bases stayed unmatched. CDR3 length equals 16 residues. Germline assignment: CDR1 MDHEN and CDR2 SYDVKM.

This clonotype occurred many times. This sequence joins TRBV27 and TRBJ1-1; 7 nucleotides line up with TRBD1. Germline V CDR1 and CDR2: MNHEY, SMNVEV (reference sequence). CDR3 length equals 15 residues. The V and J ends lost 4 bases and 7 bases, in that order; junction bases with no gene match: 12. The CDR3 loop reads CASSSKDGTENEAFF. The CDR3 nucleotides read TGTGCCAGCAGTTCCAAAGACGGGACAGAAAATGAAGCTTTCTTT.

This chain links TRBV29-1 with TRBJ1-1, with TRBD1 identical over 7 bases. Germline CDR1 reads SQVTM; CDR2 reads ANQGSEA. The CDR3 runs to 12 residues. V was pared by 4 bases and J by 7 bases, with 6 bases of the junction left unmatched. CDR3 sequence (DNA): TGCAGCGTTGCTGCAGGGGGAGTTGAAGCTTTCTTT. It specifies CSVAAGGVEAFF.

This clonotype was observed a few times. The chain is built from TRBV9 and TRBJ2-1; D remains ambiguous. This CDR3 is built from 16 residues. Per the germline V gene, CDR1 is SGDLS and CDR2 is YYNGEE. V was cut by 3 bases and J by 0 bases, with 13 bases left in between. The CDR3 nucleotides read TGTGCCAGCAGCGCCAGTCTAACGAGCTCCTACAATGAGCAGTTCTTC. Its protein product is CASSASLTSSYNEQFF.

This sequence joins TRBV3-1 and TRBJ1-2, with TRBD1 identical over 9 bases. The CDR3 sequence is 14 residues long. In germline, CDR1 is LGHDT, CDR2 YNNKEL (reference sequence). The junction had 4 bases not matched to a gene; V was cut back by 0 bases and J by 8 bases. CDR3 loop: CASSQEGTGSGYTF. In nucleotides, the CDR3 is TGTGCCAGCAGCCAAGAAGGGACAGGGTCCGGCTACACCTTC.

The chain recombines TRBV5-4 with TRBJ2-1; tentative D call: TRBD1 (6 bases). Trimming left V 2 bases short and J 3 bases short, with 12 bases between. Germline lookup yields CDR1 SGHNT and CDR2 YYREEE (reference sequence). The CDR3 is 15 residues long. CDR3 DNA sequence: TGTGCCAGCAGCTTACAGGGTAGGTACTACAATGAGCAGTTCTTC. The encoded protein is CASSLQGRYYNEQFF. Supplemented by reference TRBV5-4 and TRBJ2-1, the full variable domain reads ETGVTQSPTHLIKTRGQQVTLRCSSQSGHNTVSWYQQALGQGPQFIFQYYREEENGRGNFPPRFSGLQFPNYSSELNVNALELDDSALYLCASSLQGRYYNEQFFGPGTRLTVL.

This chain uses TRBV28 with TRBJ2-1, with D possibly TRBD2 on 5 matching bases. V lost 8 bases, J lost 4 bases, and 18 bases lay in between. Germline CDR1 is MDHEN and CDR2 is SYDVKM. This CDR3 has 15 residues. The CDR3 nucleotides read TGTGCCAGCGGAGAACTAGTATCAAGTTACAATGAGCAGTTCTTC. It is translated as CASGELVSSYNEQFF.

This clonotype has just a few counts. The rearrangement links TRBV20-1 to TRBJ1-5; a weak D match, TRBD1 (5 bases). V gave up 5 bases and J gave up 8 bases, with 13 bases separating them. The CDR3 is 12 residues long. CDR1 DFQATT and CDR2 SNEGSKA come from the germline V gene (reference sequence). CDR3 bases: TGCAGTGCTGGAGGGTCGGACAAGCCCCAGCATTTT. This codes for CSAGGSDKPQHF.

The genes are TRBV19 and TRBJ2-3, with TRBD2 identical over 7 bases. This CDR3 spans 18 amino acids. CDR1 and CDR2 (germline): LNHDA, SQIVND (reference sequence). V trimming: 1 base; J trimming: 1 base; junction bases outside the gene matches: 11. Here the CDR3 DNA reads TGTGCCAGTAGTATAGTGGCGGGAGACCCCTTGGGCACAGATACGCAGTATTTT. Protein product: CASSIVAGDPLGTDTQYF.

The chain links TRBV7-6 to TRBJ1-5; D is unclear. The CDR3 spans 13 residues. V gave up 4 bases and J gave up 1 base, with 5 bases separating them. Per the germline V gene, CDR1 is SGHVS and CDR2 is FNYEAQ. This CDR3 is CASSSGSNQPQHF. The DNA for the CDR3 is TGTGCCAGCAGCTCCGGCAGCAATCAGCCCCAGCATTTT.

This clonotype was seen only a few times. This chain uses TRBV25-1 with TRBJ2-5, with no clear D. V lost 2 bases, J lost 1 base, and 11 bases lay in between. This CDR3 has 15 residues. Germline-derived CDR1 and CDR2 are MGHDK and SYGVNS. CDR3 loop: CASSEDQVIQETQYF. In nucleotides, the CDR3 is TGTGCCAGCAGTGAAGATCAGGTCATCCAAGAGACCCAGTACTTC.

This clonotype was counted a few times. This chain links TRBV10-2 with TRBJ2-5, with D possibly TRBD1 on 5 matching bases. The CDR3 runs to 15 residues. The V end lost 8 bases, the J end lost 2 bases, and 18 bases lay between the germline ends. CDR1 WSHSY and CDR2 SAAADI come from the germline V gene. The CDR3 DNA is TGCGCCAGCGGAGCCAGCCCGCAGGGACAAGAGACCCAGTACTTC. It codes for CASGASPQGQETQYF.

This clonotype has a count of ten or more. The V gene is TRBV7-9, the J gene TRBJ2-2; D uncertain. V shed 5 bases and J shed 6 bases, with 10 bases lying between them. The CDR3 has 13 residues. CDR1 and CDR2 from the germline V gene are SEHNR and FQNEAQ (reference sequence). CDR3 in amino acids: CASSNLFAGELFF. For the CDR3, the DNA is TGTGCCAGCAGCAACCTCTTTGCCGGGGAGCTGTTTTTT.

There are many counts of this clonotype. V usage is TRBV28 and J usage is TRBJ1-2; D might be TRBD1 (6 bases). V gave up 4 bases and J gave up 2 bases, with 14 bases separating them. This CDR3 contains 15 residues. CDR1 is MDHEN, CDR2 SYDVKM, per germline. The CDR3 DNA reads as TGTGCCAGCAGTTGGCCCCCGGGACAAAACTATGGCTACACCTTC. It codes for CASSWPPGQNYGYTF.

The table lists this clonotype with many counts. The chain combines TRBV20-1 with TRBJ2-5, with 11 bases aligning to TRBD2. V lost 3 bases and J lost 4; bases outside the gene matches: 19. From germline, CDR1 is DFQATT and CDR2 SNEGSKA (reference sequence). The length of the CDR3 is 19 residues. The CDR3 loop reads CSASGELGLAGGWGETQYF. CDR3 DNA sequence: TGCAGTGCTAGTGGGGAGTTGGGGCTAGCGGGAGGCTGGGGAGAGACCCAGTACTTC.

This clonotype was counted at least ten times. CDR3 sequence: CAWSVGLPNTEAFF. Written as DNA, the CDR3 is TGTGCCTGGAGTGTAGGGCTGCCGAACACTGAAGCTTTCTTT. This sequence joins TRBV30 and TRBJ1-1; D is ambiguous. The V gene lost 0 bases and the J gene lost 1 base, with 9 bases spanning the gap. CDR1 is GTSNPN, CDR2 SVGIG, per germline (reference sequence). The CDR3 extends over 14 amino acids.

This clonotype was observed many times. The V gene is TRBV12-3 or TRBV12-4, the J gene TRBJ2-3; D not resolved. V was clipped by 7 bases and J by 4 bases, with 18 bases between them. This CDR3 contains 15 residues. The chain's CDR3 is CASTPTRFGSDTQYF. CDR3 nucleotides: TGTGCCAGCACGCCAACACGATTCGGCTCAGATACGCAGTATTTT.

This clonotype was counted at least ten times. V usage is TRBV27 and J usage is TRBJ1-2, with D maybe TRBD1 (6 bases). V lost 3 bases and J 0 bases, leaving 17 bases between the germline ends. Germline V gene lookup returns CDR1 MNHEY and CDR2 SMNVEV (reference sequence). The CDR3 consists of 17 residues. The DNA for the CDR3 is TGTGCCAGCAGTTTGTACGGGGGGCGCGGAGCTAACTATGGCTACACCTTC. It encodes CASSLYGGRGANYGYTF.

This clonotype came up many times. This chain uses TRBV7-2 with TRBJ2-1; D is unresolved. Trimming shortened V by 5 bases and J by 0 bases, and 11 bases separated the two germline ends. Germline CDR1 is SGHTA and CDR2 is FQGNSA. The CDR3 loop spans 15 amino acids. CDR3: CASSVQSSSYNEQFF. In DNA, the CDR3 is TGTGCCAGCAGCGTTCAAAGTAGCTCCTACAATGAGCAGTTCTTC.

This chain joins TRBV5-1 and TRBJ1-1; D is perhaps TRBD1 (5 bases). The CDR3 spans 16 residues. CDR1 and CDR2 (germline): SGHRS, YFSETQ. Trimming stripped 0 bases from V and 1 base from J, with 13 bases between. The CDR3 DNA is TGCGCCAGCAGCTTGGGGGCCAGGGTGGAGAACACTGAAGCTTTCTTT. It specifies CASSLGARVENTEAFF.

Details on this clonotype: This may be a read error, as it is one base from a much larger clone. This rearrangement joins TRBV6-2 or TRBV6-3 to TRBJ2-7; D is possibly TRBD1 (5 bases). Germline V gene data show CDR1 as MNHEY and CDR2 as SVGEGT. Trimming cost V 10 bases and J 5 bases, with 15 bases left between them. CDR3 size: 12 residues. The CDR3 coding sequence is TGTGCCACCTTGGGGCAGACCAACGAGCAGTACTTC. Its translation: CATLGQTNEQYF.

V gene TRBV4-1 combines with J gene TRBJ2-7; possibly TRBD2 for D (5 bases). V lost 5 bases, J lost 0 bases, and 20 bases lay in between. The CDR3 has 17 residues. The germline CDR1 and CDR2 sequences are MGHRA and YSYEKL. In DNA form, the CDR3 reads TGCGCCAGCAGCGGGCGACCTAGCAGGTATAGCTCCTACGAGCAGTACTTC. Translating it yields CASSGRPSRYSSYEQYF.

This clonotype came up many times. V is TRBV28 and J is TRBJ2-7, with D possibly matching TRBD2 (6 bases). Trimming cost V 10 bases and J 3 bases, with 13 bases left between them. The CDR3 is 12 residues long. Germline V gene sequence: CDR1 MDHEN, CDR2 SYDVKM. CDR3 sequence reads: CATRLGFYEQYF. CDR3 DNA: TGTGCCACCCGACTAGGTTTCTACGAGCAGTACTTC.